This TCR beta chain was documented in a study of shared clonotypes between healthy human individuals. Study as a whole: Every donor yielded three CD4 naive, three CD4 memory, two CD8 naive and one CD8 memory plate.

Profiling relied on immunoSEQ multiplex PCR, and the TCRdb table lists in-frame clones only, not all of them. The sample holds about 1 million clones; roughly 75% are singletons and the top ten take about 1.5%. Trimming took 5 bases from V and 5 from J; bases not matched to a gene: 5. This CDR3 has 14 residues. Germline CDR1 is SNHLY and CDR2 is FYNNEI. This chain joins TRBV2 and TRBJ1-4, with 7 bases fitting TRBD1. This sequence originates from a man aged 18 to 30 in good health. Sequenced input: memory CD4+ T cells sorted from blood. Subset meaning: CD45RA-negative fraction. CDR3 nucleotide sequence: TGTGCCAGCAGTCTGGACAGGACGAATGAAAAACTGTTTTTT. It is translated as CASSLDRTNEKLFF.